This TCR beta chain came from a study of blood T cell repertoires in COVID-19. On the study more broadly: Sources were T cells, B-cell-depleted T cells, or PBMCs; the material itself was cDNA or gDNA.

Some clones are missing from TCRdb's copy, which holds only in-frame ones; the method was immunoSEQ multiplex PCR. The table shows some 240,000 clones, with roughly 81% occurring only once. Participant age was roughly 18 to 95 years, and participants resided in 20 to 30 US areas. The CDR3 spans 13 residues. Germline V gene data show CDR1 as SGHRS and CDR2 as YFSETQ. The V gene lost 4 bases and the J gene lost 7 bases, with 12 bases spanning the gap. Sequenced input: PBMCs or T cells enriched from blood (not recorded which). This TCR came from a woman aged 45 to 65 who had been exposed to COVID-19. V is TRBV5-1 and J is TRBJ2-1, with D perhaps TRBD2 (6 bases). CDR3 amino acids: CASSRRADNEQFF. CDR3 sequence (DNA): TGCGCCAGCAGCCGGAGGGCGGATAATGAGCAGTTCTTC. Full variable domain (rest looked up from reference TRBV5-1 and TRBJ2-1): KAGVTQTPRYLIKTRGQQVTLSCSPISGHRSVSWYQQTPGQGLQFLFEYFSETQRNKGNFPGRFSGRQFSNSRSEMNVSTLELGDSALYLCASSRRADNEQFFGPGTRLTVL.